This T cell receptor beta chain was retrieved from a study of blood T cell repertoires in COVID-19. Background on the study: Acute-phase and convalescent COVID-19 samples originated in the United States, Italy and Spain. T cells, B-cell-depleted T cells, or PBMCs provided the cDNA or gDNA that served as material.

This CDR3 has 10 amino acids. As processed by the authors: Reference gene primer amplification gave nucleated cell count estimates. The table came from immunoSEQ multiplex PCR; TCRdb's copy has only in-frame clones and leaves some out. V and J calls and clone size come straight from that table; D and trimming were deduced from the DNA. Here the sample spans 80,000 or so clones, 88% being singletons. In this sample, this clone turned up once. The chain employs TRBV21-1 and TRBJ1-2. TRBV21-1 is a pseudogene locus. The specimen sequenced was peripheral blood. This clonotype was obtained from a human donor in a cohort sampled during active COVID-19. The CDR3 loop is CASSKRGYTF. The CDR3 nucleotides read TGTGCCAGCAGCAAGCGAGGCTACACCTTC.